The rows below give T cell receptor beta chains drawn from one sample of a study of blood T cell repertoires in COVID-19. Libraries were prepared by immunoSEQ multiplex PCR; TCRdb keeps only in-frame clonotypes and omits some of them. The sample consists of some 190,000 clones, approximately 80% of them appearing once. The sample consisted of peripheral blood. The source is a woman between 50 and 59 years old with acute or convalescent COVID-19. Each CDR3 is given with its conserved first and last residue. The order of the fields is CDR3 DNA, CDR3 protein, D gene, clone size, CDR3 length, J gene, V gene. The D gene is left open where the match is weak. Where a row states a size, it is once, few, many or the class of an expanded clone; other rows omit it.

CDR3 DNA: TGTGCCTGGGGGACACCCAAAGGACGAGACAGGGGGCGTCTTGGGCGTTCACCCCTCCACTTT
CDR3 protein: CAWGTPKGRDRGRLGRSPLHF
D gene: TRBD1
clone size: -
CDR3 length: 21
J gene: TRBJ1-6
V gene: TRBV30

CDR3 DNA: TGTGCCATCAGCGGGACTGGGAACACTGAAGCTTTCTTT
CDR3 protein: CAISGTGNTEAFF
D gene: -
clone size: -
CDR3 length: 13
J gene: TRBJ1-1
V gene: TRBV10-3

CDR3 DNA: TGTGCCAGCAGCGTAGACTACTCCTACAATGAGCAGTTCTTC
CDR3 protein: CASSVDYSYNEQFF
D gene: -
clone size: -
CDR3 length: 14
J gene: TRBJ2-1
V gene: TRBV9

CDR3 DNA: TGTGCCAGCAGCCTTACAGGGCCCTATGGCTACACCTTC
CDR3 protein: CASSLTGPYGYTF
D gene: -
clone size: -
CDR3 length: 13
J gene: TRBJ1-2
V gene: TRBV5-5

CDR3 DNA: TGCGCCAGCAGTGAGTTGAGGGCCCTGGGCTACACCTTC
CDR3 protein: CASSELRALGYTF
D gene: -
clone size: -
CDR3 length: 13
J gene: TRBJ1-2
V gene: TRBV10-2

CDR3 DNA: TGTGCCAGCAGCTTAGATAGTGGCGACAGTAAGAAGACCCAGTACTTC
CDR3 protein: CASSLDSGDSKKTQYF
D gene: -
clone size: -
CDR3 length: 16
J gene: TRBJ2-5
V gene: TRBV11-2

CDR3 DNA: TGTGCCTGGAGTGAGGGTACAGGGGGTCAGCCCCAGCATTTT
CDR3 protein: CAWSEGTGGQPQHF
D gene: TRBD1
clone size: -
CDR3 length: 14
J gene: TRBJ1-5
V gene: TRBV30

CDR3 DNA: TGTGCCAGCGCAACCTATGACAGCCTCTATGGCTACACCTTC
CDR3 protein: CASATYDSLYGYTF
D gene: -
clone size: -
CDR3 length: 14
J gene: TRBJ1-2
V gene: TRBV11-2

CDR3 DNA: TGTGCCAGCAGCTTCGGAGCCCCGAATCAGCCCCAGCATTTT
CDR3 protein: CASSFGAPNQPQHF
D gene: -
clone size: -
CDR3 length: 14
J gene: TRBJ1-5
V gene: TRBV7-2

CDR3 DNA: TGTGCCAGCAGCTCCTATGGACAGGGTAGCAATCAGCCCCAGCATTTT
CDR3 protein: CASSSYGQGSNQPQHF
D gene: TRBD1
clone size: -
CDR3 length: 16
J gene: TRBJ1-5
V gene: TRBV6-2/TRBV6-3

CDR3 DNA: TGCGCCAGCAGCTCCGGACAGACCTCTGGAAACACCATATATTTT
CDR3 protein: CASSSGQTSGNTIYF
D gene: -
clone size: few
CDR3 length: 15
J gene: TRBJ1-3
V gene: TRBV5-1

CDR3 DNA: TGTGCCAGCGCCCCCCGCGGCACTGAAGCTTTCTTT
CDR3 protein: CASAPRGTEAFF
D gene: -
clone size: -
CDR3 length: 12
J gene: TRBJ1-1
V gene: TRBV16

CDR3 DNA: TGTGCCAGCAGTTTAATTACTCAGACAGGGGTACATGGCTACACCTTC
CDR3 protein: CASSLITQTGVHGYTF
D gene: TRBD1
clone size: -
CDR3 length: 16
J gene: TRBJ1-2
V gene: TRBV27

CDR3 DNA: TGTGCCAGCAGCGGAGGACGGACCATAGAGCCCCAGCATTTT
CDR3 protein: CASSGGRTIEPQHF
D gene: -
clone size: -
CDR3 length: 14
J gene: TRBJ1-5
V gene: TRBV5-5

CDR3 DNA: TGTGCCAGCACCAGACAGGGGACAGGGGCTTACGAGCAGTACTTC
CDR3 protein: CASTRQGTGAYEQYF
D gene: TRBD1
clone size: few
CDR3 length: 15
J gene: TRBJ2-7
V gene: TRBV6-5

CDR3 DNA: TGCGCCAGCAGCCAAGATCTAGGGGGACAGGGGGTGGGAGAGCAGTACTTC
CDR3 protein: CASSQDLGGQGVGEQYF
D gene: TRBD1
clone size: few
CDR3 length: 17
J gene: TRBJ2-7
V gene: TRBV4-3

CDR3 DNA: TGTGCCAGCACTTACGAGGAGGGAGGGTCCTACGAGCAGTACTTC
CDR3 protein: CASTYEEGGSYEQYF
D gene: TRBD2
clone size: -
CDR3 length: 15
J gene: TRBJ2-7
V gene: TRBV6-2/TRBV6-3

CDR3 DNA: TGTGCCAGCAGCCTCACCAAGGGGAAGGGAAACACCATATATTTT
CDR3 protein: CASSLTKGKGNTIYF
D gene: -
clone size: -
CDR3 length: 15
J gene: TRBJ1-3
V gene: TRBV3-1/TRBV3-2

CDR3 DNA: TGCGCCAGCAGCCAAAGTACTAATTACGAGCAGTACTTC
CDR3 protein: CASSQSTNYEQYF
D gene: -
clone size: -
CDR3 length: 13
J gene: TRBJ2-7
V gene: TRBV4-3

CDR3 DNA: TGTGCCAGCAGCCCGGGGGGCCCCGGGACTTCGCAGTATTTT
CDR3 protein: CASSPGGPGTSQYF
D gene: -
clone size: -
CDR3 length: 14
J gene: TRBJ2-3
V gene: TRBV7-2

CDR3 DNA: TGCGCCAGCAGCTTGGGCCAGGCGGGCCAAGAGACCCAGTACTTC
CDR3 protein: CASSLGQAGQETQYF
D gene: -
clone size: -
CDR3 length: 15
J gene: TRBJ2-5
V gene: TRBV5-1

CDR3 DNA: TGTGCCAGCAGCTTAGACATCGGACAGGGCATAGGTGGGCAGTTCTTC
CDR3 protein: CASSLDIGQGIGGQFF
D gene: TRBD1
clone size: once
CDR3 length: 16
J gene: TRBJ2-1
V gene: TRBV11-2

CDR3 DNA: TGTGCCAGCAGTATACAGCCGCTCTCTGGAAACACCATATATTTT
CDR3 protein: CASSIQPLSGNTIYF
D gene: -
clone size: -
CDR3 length: 15
J gene: TRBJ1-3
V gene: TRBV28

CDR3 DNA: TGTGCCAGTAGTTGGGACAGGGCTTCAGAGACCCAGTACTTC
CDR3 protein: CASSWDRASETQYF
D gene: TRBD1
clone size: -
CDR3 length: 14
J gene: TRBJ2-5
V gene: TRBV19

CDR3 DNA: TGTGCCAGCAGTCAATCTAGCGGGGCTTCCTACGAGCAGTACTTC
CDR3 protein: CASSQSSGASYEQYF
D gene: TRBD2
clone size: -
CDR3 length: 15
J gene: TRBJ2-7
V gene: TRBV6-5

CDR3 DNA: TGTGCCAGCAGCTTAGGAGGGTCCGGCCCCCCTGAAGCTTTCTTT
CDR3 protein: CASSLGGSGPPEAFF
D gene: -
clone size: -
CDR3 length: 15
J gene: TRBJ1-1
V gene: TRBV7-2

CDR3 DNA: TGTGCCAGCAGTGAATGGAATGCAGGGGTCAATTCACCCCTCCACTTT
CDR3 protein: CASSEWNAGVNSPLHF
D gene: -
clone size: -
CDR3 length: 16
J gene: TRBJ1-6
V gene: TRBV25-1

CDR3 DNA: TGTGCCACCAGTGATCGGGGGTGGAAGAGCTCTGGGGCCAACGTCCTGACTTTC
CDR3 protein: CATSDRGWKSSGANVLTF
D gene: -
clone size: -
CDR3 length: 18
J gene: TRBJ2-6
V gene: TRBV24-1

CDR3 DNA: TGTGCCAGCAGTGACCAGGTTGGGGCGACTAATGAAAAACTGTTTTTT
CDR3 protein: CASSDQVGATNEKLFF
D gene: -
clone size: -
CDR3 length: 16
J gene: TRBJ1-4
V gene: TRBV6-1

CDR3 DNA: TGTGCCAGCAGTTTGGCGGCGCTTATCGCTCAGCCCCAGCATTTT
CDR3 protein: CASSLAALIAQPQHF
D gene: -
clone size: few
CDR3 length: 15
J gene: TRBJ1-5
V gene: TRBV28

CDR3 DNA: TGTGCCAGCAGCCAAGGAGGGAGGTACGAGCAGTACTTC
CDR3 protein: CASSQGGRYEQYF
D gene: -
clone size: -
CDR3 length: 13
J gene: TRBJ2-7
V gene: TRBV14

CDR3 DNA: TGCGCCAGCAGCTTGGCTGCCATGAGCGGCAGCACTGAAGCTTTCTTT
CDR3 protein: CASSLAAMSGSTEAFF
D gene: -
clone size: -
CDR3 length: 16
J gene: TRBJ1-1
V gene: TRBV5-1

CDR3 DNA: TGTGCCAGCAGCTTAGAGTGGTCTTTCCCACAGGACGAGCAGTACTTC
CDR3 protein: CASSLEWSFPQDEQYF
D gene: -
clone size: -
CDR3 length: 16
J gene: TRBJ2-7
V gene: TRBV7-2

CDR3 DNA: TGCGCCAGCAGTCCAGGTGGGGCAGGGCACATTCAGTACTTC
CDR3 protein: CASSPGGAGHIQYF
D gene: -
clone size: -
CDR3 length: 14
J gene: TRBJ2-4
V gene: TRBV10-1

CDR3 DNA: TGCGCCAGCAGCTTGGTAAGCCCTGGTAGTTCACCCCTCCACTTT
CDR3 protein: CASSLVSPGSSPLHF
D gene: -
clone size: -
CDR3 length: 15
J gene: TRBJ1-6
V gene: TRBV5-1

CDR3 DNA: TGCGCCAGCACGACAGGGTACGAGGGAGCTGAAGCTTTCTTT
CDR3 protein: CASTTGYEGAEAFF
D gene: TRBD1
clone size: -
CDR3 length: 14
J gene: TRBJ1-1
V gene: TRBV5-1

CDR3 DNA: TGCGCCACCGACGGGAGTGACAGCGGGGGGGCACCCGGGGAGCTGTTTTTT
CDR3 protein: CATDGSDSGGAPGELFF
D gene: TRBD2
clone size: once
CDR3 length: 17
J gene: TRBJ2-2
V gene: TRBV4-1

CDR3 DNA: TGTGCCACCAAAAGGGCGGGAGGGCCCTTAGATGAGCAGTTCTTC
CDR3 protein: CATKRAGGPLDEQFF
D gene: TRBD2
clone size: -
CDR3 length: 15
J gene: TRBJ2-1
V gene: TRBV24-1

CDR3 DNA: TGTGCCAGCAGTCTCTCAGGGGATAAGGGGCAGTTCTTC
CDR3 protein: CASSLSGDKGQFF
D gene: -
clone size: once
CDR3 length: 13
J gene: TRBJ2-1
V gene: TRBV27

CDR3 DNA: TGTGCCAGCAGCTCCATCAGGGGCCCCTACGATGAGCAGTTCTTC
CDR3 protein: CASSSIRGPYDEQFF
D gene: -
clone size: -
CDR3 length: 15
J gene: TRBJ2-1
V gene: TRBV5-6

CDR3 DNA: TGTGCCAGCAGCTTCAGGGTCGGTGACAATGAGCAGTTCTTC
CDR3 protein: CASSFRVGDNEQFF
D gene: -
clone size: -
CDR3 length: 14
J gene: TRBJ2-1
V gene: TRBV7-2

CDR3 DNA: TGTGCCAGCATCCGGACAGGGTCAGGCACTGAAGCTTTCTTT
CDR3 protein: CASIRTGSGTEAFF
D gene: TRBD1
clone size: -
CDR3 length: 14
J gene: TRBJ1-1
V gene: TRBV6-5

CDR3 DNA: TGTGCCAGCAGTTTGCCCGGGACTAGCTCCTACGAGCAGTACTTC
CDR3 protein: CASSLPGTSSYEQYF
D gene: TRBD2
clone size: few
CDR3 length: 15
J gene: TRBJ2-7
V gene: TRBV28

CDR3 DNA: TGTGCCTGGAGCTCGGACGACAGGGTCACTGAAGCTTTCTTT
CDR3 protein: CAWSSDDRVTEAFF
D gene: TRBD1
clone size: -
CDR3 length: 14
J gene: TRBJ1-1
V gene: TRBV30

CDR3 DNA: TGTGCCAGCAGCTCCTATTTACAGGGGGCAGGGGAAAAACTGTTTTTT
CDR3 protein: CASSSYLQGAGEKLFF
D gene: TRBD1
clone size: -
CDR3 length: 16
J gene: TRBJ1-4
V gene: TRBV5-6

CDR3 DNA: TGCAGTGCTAGTAGGGACACCGCTCAAGAGACCCAGTACTTC
CDR3 protein: CSASRDTAQETQYF
D gene: -
clone size: -
CDR3 length: 14
J gene: TRBJ2-5
V gene: TRBV20-1

CDR3 DNA: TGTGCCAGCAGCCAAGTCAGGTGGCGGGAGCAGGCCGGGGAGCTGTTTTTT
CDR3 protein: CASSQVRWREQAGELFF
D gene: TRBD2
clone size: -
CDR3 length: 17
J gene: TRBJ2-2
V gene: TRBV4-2

CDR3 DNA: TGTGCCAGTAGTATCGGGGAACCCTACGAGCAGTACTTC
CDR3 protein: CASSIGEPYEQYF
D gene: -
clone size: -
CDR3 length: 13
J gene: TRBJ2-7
V gene: TRBV19

CDR3 DNA: TGCAGTGCTAGTAGCGGGTACACAGATACGCAGTATTTT
CDR3 protein: CSASSGYTDTQYF
D gene: TRBD2
clone size: -
CDR3 length: 13
J gene: TRBJ2-3
V gene: TRBV20-1

CDR3 DNA: TGTGCCTGGAGTCGGGAGGGGGGGAGTTGGAATCAGCCCCAGCATTTT
CDR3 protein: CAWSREGGSWNQPQHF
D gene: -
clone size: -
CDR3 length: 16
J gene: TRBJ1-5
V gene: TRBV30

CDR3 DNA: TGCAGCGTTGGCGACAGGGCCTACGAGCAGTACTTC
CDR3 protein: CSVGDRAYEQYF
D gene: TRBD1
clone size: -
CDR3 length: 12
J gene: TRBJ2-7
V gene: TRBV29-1

CDR3 DNA: TGCGCCAGCAGCTTGAGGCGAGGCCATGAGCAGTTCTTC
CDR3 protein: CASSLRRGHEQFF
D gene: -
clone size: -
CDR3 length: 13
J gene: TRBJ2-1
V gene: TRBV5-1

CDR3 DNA: TGTGCCAGCAGCTTGGCTCAGTTCACAGATACGCAGTATTTT
CDR3 protein: CASSLAQFTDTQYF
D gene: -
clone size: -
CDR3 length: 14
J gene: TRBJ2-3
V gene: TRBV5-6

CDR3 DNA: TGTGCCAGCAGCCTACCCCCCGTTGTGGAGGGTGGAAACACCATATATTTT
CDR3 protein: CASSLPPVVEGGNTIYF
D gene: -
clone size: -
CDR3 length: 17
J gene: TRBJ1-3
V gene: TRBV7-9

CDR3 DNA: TGTGCCAGTAGTATAGCGGGACAGTCCACAGATACGCAGTATTTT
CDR3 protein: CASSIAGQSTDTQYF
D gene: TRBD1
clone size: -
CDR3 length: 15
J gene: TRBJ2-3
V gene: TRBV19

CDR3 DNA: TGTGCCAGCAGCGTAGCCCCCGCCGGAGGGCCCGGCACAGATACGCAGTATTTT
CDR3 protein: CASSVAPAGGPGTDTQYF
D gene: -
clone size: few
CDR3 length: 18
J gene: TRBJ2-3
V gene: TRBV9

CDR3 DNA: TGTGCCTGGTCAACGGGACAGGGAATTCATGGCTACACCTTC
CDR3 protein: CAWSTGQGIHGYTF
D gene: TRBD1
clone size: -
CDR3 length: 14
J gene: TRBJ1-2
V gene: TRBV30

CDR3 DNA: TGTGCCAGTAGTGCCGCGGCTAGCAATCAGCCCCAGCATTTT
CDR3 protein: CASSAAASNQPQHF
D gene: -
clone size: -
CDR3 length: 14
J gene: TRBJ1-5
V gene: TRBV19